One sample yielded the 27 T cell receptor beta chains listed below, sequenced in a study of cytomegalovirus exposure and HLA in healthy donors. PCR used 60 Vbeta primers and 13 Jbeta primers. TCRdb keeps only in-frame clones here, not all; method: immunoSEQ multiplex PCR. Altogether roughly 6,200 clones are present, around 56% being singletons, with the ten largest covering 5.8%. Material for sequencing was PBMCs. These receptors were taken from a man under 40 in good health and CMV-seropositive.

The CDR3 is CASSPTGGENTEAFF. CDR3 DNA: TGCGCCAGCAGCCCCACAGGGGGCGAGAACACTGAAGCTTTCTTT. This chain joins TRBV4-1 and TRBJ1-1; TRBD1 matches at 9 bases. J was trimmed by 1 base and V by 4 bases; bases with no gene match: 4. The CDR3 is 15 amino acids. Germline CDR1 and CDR2: MGHRA and YSYEKL.

This clone came up a few times. The chain links TRBV6-5 to TRBJ1-1, with D hard to call. In germline, CDR1 is MNHEY, CDR2 SVGAGI. This CDR3 spans 14 amino acids. V was clipped by 0 bases and J by 4 bases, with 9 bases between them. The CDR3 sequence is CASSYSTGVTEAFF. CDR3 coding DNA: TGTGCCAGCAGTTACTCTACCGGGGTCACTGAAGCTTTCTTT.

This clone was observed a few times. The CDR3 DNA reads as TGTGCCACCAGCAGAGAAACAAACGACAGGGGTGAGGATACCGGGGAGCTGTTTTTT. Its protein is CATSRETNDRGEDTGELFF. The V call is TRBV15, the J call TRBJ2-2, with 8 bases that match TRBD1. The CDR3 extends over 19 amino acids. Per the germline V gene, CDR1 is LNHNV and CDR2 is YYDKDF (reference sequence). Losses at the gene ends were 0 bases for V and 5 bases for J; bases not matched to a gene: 14.

The rearrangement joins TRBV4-1 to TRBJ1-1, with D maybe TRBD1 (6 bases). This CDR3 is built from 17 residues. Trimming took 5 bases from V and 1 from J, leaving 20 bases between them. Germline-derived CDR1 and CDR2 are MGHRA and YSYEKL. CDR3 protein: CASSSNLQGTPNTEAFF. In DNA, the CDR3 is TGCGCCAGCAGCTCGAACCTACAGGGTACTCCGAACACTGAAGCTTTCTTT.

The sample holds a few counts of this clone. The chain is built from TRBV28 and TRBJ2-7; 8 bases are shared with TRBD1. Per germline, CDR1 MDHEN and CDR2 SYDVKM. The CDR3 length is 14 residues. V lost 1 base and J lost 5; bases outside the gene matches: 4. This CDR3 is CASSLYGQGDEQYF. DNA of the CDR3: TGTGCCAGCAGTTTATACGGACAGGGCGACGAGCAGTACTTC.

The gene calls are TRBV25-1 and TRBJ1-1; D gene uncertain. Germline V gives CDR1 MGHDK, CDR2 SYGVNS. The CDR3 has 11 residues. Trimming took 8 bases from V and 5 from J, leaving 9 bases between them. This CDR3 reads CASSGRTEAFF. The CDR3 DNA follows: TGTGCCAGCTCTGGGAGGACTGAAGCTTTCTTT. Using reference TRBV25-1 and TRBJ1-1 for the parts outside the CDR3, the full variable domain is EADIYQTPRYLVIGTGKKITLECSQTMGHDKMYWYQQDPGMELHLIHYSYGVNSTEKGDLSSESTVSRIRTEHFPLTLESARPSHTSQYLCASSGRTEAFFGQGTRLTVV.

The chain links TRBV6-5 to TRBJ1-1; TRBD1 agrees at 7 bases. This CDR3 has 14 amino acids. CDR1 is MNHEY and CDR2 is SVGAGI in the germline V gene. V shed 6 bases and J 5 bases; nucleotides not matched to a gene: 9. Written as DNA, the CDR3 is TGTGCCAGCAGACAGGGGATGTTACGGACTGAAGCTTTCTTT. Amino acid sequence: CASRQGMLRTEAFF.

The chain joins TRBV4-2 to TRBJ2-7, with D maybe TRBD2 (5 bases). The CDR3 is made up of 15 amino acids. Germline assignment: CDR1 LGHNA and CDR2 YNFKEQ. V was trimmed by 0 bases and J by 7 bases, leaving 16 bases between them. The CDR3 sequence: CASSQEGYSPGEQYF. CDR3 nucleotide sequence: TGTGCCAGCAGCCAAGAGGGCTACTCCCCGGGGGAGCAGTACTTC.

The rearrangement uses TRBV7-2 and TRBJ2-3; D is undetermined. V lost 5 bases and J 3 bases, leaving 9 bases between the germline ends. Looked up from germline, CDR1 is SGHTA and CDR2 is FQGNSA. The CDR3 loop spans 13 amino acids. CDR3 region: CASSPAGTDTQYF. CDR3 nucleotides: TGTGCCAGCAGCCCGGCCGGGACAGATACGCAGTATTTT.

The genes are TRBV30 and TRBJ1-1, with D tentatively TRBD1 (5 bases). The CDR3 consists of 14 residues. The germline gives CDR1 GTSNPN, CDR2 SVGIG (reference sequence). V shed 0 bases and J shed 3 bases, with 11 bases lying between them. The CDR3 nucleotides are TGTGCCTGGAGTGTACATGGGGCAGACACTGAAGCTTTCTTT. This sequence encodes CAWSVHGADTEAFF.

This chain connects TRBV9 to TRBJ2-7; D is perhaps TRBD1 (6 bases). The length of the CDR3 is 15 residues. V gave up 0 bases and J gave up 0 bases, with 10 bases separating them. Germline CDR1 SGDLS, CDR2 YYNGEE. CDR3 sequence (DNA): TGTGCCAGCAGCGTAGGGGGACAAGCCTCCTACGAGCAGTACTTC. Translation: CASSVGGQASYEQYF.

The chain combines TRBV11-2 with TRBJ1-2; D is unclear. The CDR3 covers 14 residues. The V end lost 3 bases, the J end lost 4 bases, and 12 bases lay between the germline ends. Germline CDR1 reads SGHAT; CDR2 reads FQNNGV. CDR3 sequence (DNA): TGTGCCAGCAGCTTGGCTCAGGCGGGCTATGGCTACACCTTC. This encodes CASSLAQAGYGYTF.

This clone was detected only once. This rearrangement joins TRBV6-1 to TRBJ2-5, with 10 bases lining up with TRBD2. The V gene end was trimmed by 4 bases and the J gene end by 4 bases; junction bases not matched to a gene: 0. The CDR3 extends over 13 amino acids. Germline lookup yields CDR1 MNHNS and CDR2 SASEGT. CDR3 DNA: TGTGCCAGCAGTGGACTAGCGGGAGAGACCCAGTACTTC. As protein: CASSGLAGETQYF.

The table lists this clone with a few counts. The gene calls are TRBV18 and TRBJ1-4; 7 bases are a match to TRBD1. V was pared by 6 bases and J by 5 bases, with 3 bases of the junction left unmatched. There are 13 residues in the CDR3. CDR1 and CDR2 (germline): KGHSH, LQKENI. The CDR3, as DNA: TGTGCCAGCTCCCGGGGACAGAATGAAAAACTGTTTTTT. It encodes CASSRGQNEKLFF.

The chain recombines TRBV5-1 with TRBJ2-1, with 7 bases matching TRBD1. With 2 bases clipped from V and 7 bases from J, the junction kept 6 bases outside the gene matches. There are 14 residues in the CDR3. CDR1 is SGHRS, CDR2 YFSETQ, per germline. The CDR3 reads CASSFGDSRNEQFF. The DNA for the CDR3 is TGCGCCAGCAGCTTTGGGGACAGTAGGAATGAGCAGTTCTTC.

The chain uses TRBV7-6 and TRBJ2-1, with D maybe TRBD2 (5 bases). The CDR3 has 14 amino acids. V was cut by 4 bases and J by 9 bases, with 16 bases left in between. The germline gives CDR1 SGHVS, CDR2 FNYEAQ. CDR3 loop: CASSYTGSAGEQFF. CDR3 bases: TGTGCCAGCAGCTACACCGGGTCGGCGGGTGAGCAGTTCTTC.

This clone was recorded once. One end of the junction fails to match germline, which may point to a read error. This chain connects TRBV5-1 to TRBJ1-6, with D possibly being TRBD1 (5 bases). Germline CDR1 is SGHRS and CDR2 is YFSETQ. This CDR3 has 13 amino acids. The CDR3 here is CASSLSEAGRKDF. The CDR3 coding sequence is TGCGCCAGCAGCCTATCCGAGGCAGGGCGTAAGGACTTT.

This chain connects TRBV4-2 to TRBJ2-2, with TRBD2 matching over 8 bases. Germline V CDR1 and CDR2: LGHNA, YNFKEQ. The CDR3 contains 15 residues. The trim removed 1 base at V and 3 bases at J, leaving 1 base unmatched. In DNA, the CDR3 is TGTGCCAGCAGCCAAGTACTAGCGGACACCGGGGAGCTGTTTTTT. This sequence encodes CASSQVLADTGELFF.

This clone was counted a few times. The chain is built from TRBV6-1 and TRBJ1-1; 7 nucleotides line up with TRBD1. The CDR3 has 14 amino acids. After removal of 5 bases from V and 3 bases from J, the junction contained 6 bases not matched to a gene. Germline CDR1 is MNHNS and CDR2 is SASEGT. CDR3 sequence: CASSRGQIYTEAFF. The CDR3 DNA reads TGTGCCAGCAGTAGGGGACAGATCTACACTGAAGCTTTCTTT.

This clone has more than one count but fewer than ten. This sequence joins TRBV2 and TRBJ1-6, with a weak D call TRBD1 (5 bases). This CDR3 is 15 amino acids long. Trimming took 6 bases from V and 10 from J, leaving 19 bases between them. Germline lookup yields CDR1 SNHLY and CDR2 FYNNEI. CDR3 loop: CASRMRQAKGSPLHF. Written as DNA, the CDR3 is TGTGCCAGCAGAATGCGGCAGGCCAAGGGGTCACCCCTCCACTTT.

The chain links TRBV6-5 to TRBJ1-4; no definite D call. The CDR3 length is 15 residues. Germline lookup yields CDR1 MNHEY and CDR2 SVGAGI. Deletions cut 0 bases from V and 4 bases from J, with 9 bases between. CDR3 protein: CASSYSGPRNEKLFF. The CDR3 bases are TGTGCCAGCAGTTACTCGGGCCCGCGTAATGAAAAACTGTTTTTT.

The rearrangement joins TRBV29-1 to TRBJ2-5; D is possibly TRBD1 (6 bases). Germline values: CDR1 SQVTM, CDR2 ANQGSEA. V lost 6 bases to trimming and J lost 1 base, with 18 bases between them. This CDR3 is 15 amino acids long. The CDR3 loop is CSVAGTTKTQETQYF. Here the CDR3 DNA reads TGCAGCGTCGCCGGGACAACCAAAACCCAAGAGACCCAGTACTTC. Full variable domain (remainder filled in from reference TRBV29-1 and TRBJ2-5): SAVISQKPSRDICQRGTSLTIQCQVDSQVTMMFWYRQQPGQSLTLIATANQGSEATYESGFVIDKFPISRPNLTFSTLTVSNMSPEDSSIYLCSVAGTTKTQETQYFGPGTRLLVL.

This clone was observed a few times. This chain uses TRBV10-3 with TRBJ2-7, with a tentative D call TRBD2 (7 bases). Germline values: CDR1 ENHRY, CDR2 SYGVKD. V was shortened by 4 bases and J by 2 bases, with 15 bases between the two germline ends. This CDR3 region has 15 residues. The chain's CDR3 is CAISGGGGTPYEQYF. The CDR3 bases are TGTGCCATCAGTGGGGGGGGCGGGACTCCCTACGAGCAGTACTTC.

The V call is TRBV5-6, the J call TRBJ1-1; no clear D gene. V was shortened by 0 bases and J by 6 bases, with 6 bases between the two germline ends. Germline V gene lookup returns CDR1 SGHDT and CDR2 YYEEEE. This CDR3 has 12 residues. CDR3 nucleotide sequence: TGTGCCAGCAGCTTGGAACCAGCTGAAGCTTTCTTT. It encodes CASSLEPAEAFF.

The chain recombines TRBV29-1 with TRBJ2-7; 8 bases map to TRBD1. Germline CDR1 is SQVTM and CDR2 is ANQGSEA. The CDR3 length is 12 residues. V lost 4 bases, J lost 1 base, and 0 bases stayed unmatched. CDR3 in amino acids: CSVGTGSYEQYF. CDR3 DNA: TGCAGCGTTGGGACAGGGTCCTACGAGCAGTACTTC.

This clone was detected a few times. This chain joins TRBV7-2 and TRBJ2-5, with 12 bases identical to TRBD2. V dropped 4 bases and J dropped 5; count of bases not matched to a gene: 8. Germline CDR1 reads SGHTA; CDR2 reads FQGNSA. There are 16 residues in the CDR3. CDR3 loop: CASSSRLAGEWETQYF. The CDR3 coding sequence is TGTGCCAGCAGCTCCCGACTAGCGGGAGAATGGGAGACCCAGTACTTC.

This rearrangement joins TRBV29-1 to TRBJ2-5, with D possibly matching TRBD2 (6 bases). Germline V CDR1 and CDR2: SQVTM, ANQGSEA. V lost 6 bases, J lost 4 bases, and 12 bases lay in between. This CDR3 comprises 12 residues. The DNA of the CDR3 is TGCAGCGTGAGGGACGGGGGAGAGACCCAGTACTTC. This encodes CSVRDGGETQYF.